The 10 T cell receptor beta chains below were found in one sample sequenced in a study of CD8+ T cells in alopecia areata. Extracted RNA was reverse transcribed, and the resulting cDNA served as sequencing template. Produced via immunoSEQ multiplex PCR; TCRdb's table is partial and in-frame only. This table holds 180,000 or so clones, 40% to 55% found once. As for treatment: oral pan-JAK inhibitor, 5-10 mg twice daily. Sequenced material: CD8+ T cells sorted from blood, taken at week 52, from a patient treated with tofacitinib. These receptors all stem from a human donor with alopecia areata.

This clone was counted only a few times. This chain links TRBV5-8 with TRBJ1-5, with D maybe TRBD1 (6 bases). Germline CDR1 SGHTS, CDR2 YDEGEE. V was cut by 4 bases and J by 2 bases, with 16 bases left in between. The length of the CDR3 is 16 residues. Here the CDR3 reads CASSPNREGRNQPQHF. CDR3 nucleotides: TGTGCCAGCAGCCCAAACAGGGAGGGTCGCAATCAGCCCCAGCATTTT.

This clone has only a few counts. This chain uses TRBV9 with TRBJ2-5, with 7 bases lining up with TRBD1. The CDR3 covers 14 residues. Trimming took 0 bases from V and 1 from J; bases not matched to a gene: 0. Per the germline V gene, CDR1 is SGDLS and CDR2 is YYNGEE. The CDR3 sequence: CASSVGDSQETQYF. CDR3 bases: TGTGCCAGCAGCGTAGGGGACAGCCAAGAGACCCAGTACTTC.

There are a few counts of this clone. The rearrangement uses TRBV27 and TRBJ2-7; maybe TRBD1 (5 bases). V lost 3 bases, J lost 2 bases, and 8 bases lay in between. Per germline, CDR1 MNHEY and CDR2 SMNVEV (reference sequence). The CDR3 is 13 amino acids. CDR3 region: CASSFGRAYEQYF. CDR3 nucleotides: TGTGCCAGCAGTTTCGGCAGGGCCTACGAGCAGTACTTC.

This chain connects TRBV15 to TRBJ2-1; D perhaps matches TRBD2 (5 bases). The CDR3 sequence is 14 residues long. V lost 1 base to trimming and J lost 6 bases, with 10 bases between them. In germline, CDR1 is LNHNV, CDR2 YYDKDF (reference sequence). The CDR3 region has the DNA TGTGCCACCAGCAGAGGGGCGGGTTCCAATGAGCAGTTCTTC. Its protein is CATSRGAGSNEQFF.

This clone was counted a few times. This chain connects TRBV6-6 to TRBJ1-5; TRBD1 is a possible D gene (6 bases). The germline V gene encodes CDR1 MNHNY and CDR2 SVGAGI (reference sequence). Trimming took 8 bases from V and 3 from J, leaving 17 bases between them. The CDR3 spans 15 residues. The CDR3 DNA reads as TGTGCCAGCGCATCTACGGACAGATTCAATCAGCCCCAGCATTTT. This sequence encodes CASASTDRFNQPQHF.

This clone has just a few counts. The V and J genes are TRBV30 and TRBJ2-7, with D uncertain. V was clipped by 4 bases and J by 3 bases, with 16 bases between them. Germline CDR1 is GTSNPN and CDR2 is SVGIG (reference sequence). The CDR3 spans 14 residues. CDR3 sequence reads: CAWIGYENGYEQYF. CDR3 bases: TGTGCCTGGATAGGGTATGAGAACGGCTACGAGCAGTACTTC.

This chain links TRBV7-2 with TRBJ2-7; D remains unclear. V shed 2 bases and J shed 2 bases, with 16 bases lying between them. Germline CDR1 SGHTA, CDR2 FQGNSA. CDR3 length equals 16 residues. The CDR3 region has the DNA TGTGCCAGCAGCTTACTGGGCATCAGTACAACCTACGAGCAGTACTTC. Protein sequence: CASSLLGISTTYEQYF.

The chain couples TRBV28 to TRBJ1-1, with D uncertain. The V and J ends lost 1 base and 0 bases respectively, with 12 bases between them. The CDR3 extends over 16 amino acids. CDR1 is MDHEN and CDR2 is SYDVKM in the germline V gene. The CDR3 DNA reads TGTGCCAGCAGTTTATTAGTCGGGCCACTGAACACTGAAGCTTTCTTT. Protein: CASSLLVGPLNTEAFF.

This clone appeared a few times. V is TRBV27 and J is TRBJ1-5; D remains ambiguous. The ends were cut back, 0 bases at V and 9 bases at J, with 9 bases in the middle. The CDR3 sequence is 13 residues long. Germline V lookup: CDR1 MNHEY, CDR2 SMNVEV (reference sequence). The CDR3 sequence: CASSLSAVRPQHF. The DNA for the CDR3 is TGTGCCAGCAGTTTATCGGCCGTTAGGCCCCAGCATTTT.

This clone came up a few times. The J gene is TRBJ2-2, the V gene TRBV7-9; D is uncertain. Trimming took 7 bases from V and 6 from J, leaving 9 bases between them. CDR1 is SEHNR, CDR2 FQNEAQ, per germline (reference sequence). CDR3 length: 12 amino acids. The CDR3 sequence is CASIFGPGELFF. CDR3 DNA: TGTGCCAGCATCTTTGGGCCCGGGGAGCTGTTTTTT.